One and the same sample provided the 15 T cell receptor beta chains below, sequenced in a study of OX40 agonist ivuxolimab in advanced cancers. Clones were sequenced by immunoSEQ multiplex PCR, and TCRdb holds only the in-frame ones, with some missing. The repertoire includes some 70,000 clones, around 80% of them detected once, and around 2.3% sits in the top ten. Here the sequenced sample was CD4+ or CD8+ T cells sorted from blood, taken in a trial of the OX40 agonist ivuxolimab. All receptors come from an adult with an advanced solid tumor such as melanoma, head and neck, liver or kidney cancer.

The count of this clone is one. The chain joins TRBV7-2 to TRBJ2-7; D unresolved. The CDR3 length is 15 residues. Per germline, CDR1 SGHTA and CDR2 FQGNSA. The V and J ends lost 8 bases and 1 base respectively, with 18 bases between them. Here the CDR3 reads CASSVPSLSSYEQYF. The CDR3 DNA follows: TGTGCCAGCTCCGTTCCATCTCTCTCTTCCTACGAGCAGTACTTC. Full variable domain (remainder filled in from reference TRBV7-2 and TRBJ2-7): GAGVSQSPSNKVTEKGKDVELRCDPISGHTALYWYRQSLGQGLEFLIYFQGNSAPDKSGLPSDRFSAERTGGSVSTLTIQRTQQEDSAVYLCASSVPSLSSYEQYFGPGTRLTVT.

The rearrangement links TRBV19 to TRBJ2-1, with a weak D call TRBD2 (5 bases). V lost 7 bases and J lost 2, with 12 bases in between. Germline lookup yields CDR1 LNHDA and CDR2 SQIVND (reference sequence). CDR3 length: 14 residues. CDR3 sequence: CASTRDPTYNEQFF. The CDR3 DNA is TGTGCCAGTACTCGGGATCCCACCTACAATGAGCAGTTCTTC.

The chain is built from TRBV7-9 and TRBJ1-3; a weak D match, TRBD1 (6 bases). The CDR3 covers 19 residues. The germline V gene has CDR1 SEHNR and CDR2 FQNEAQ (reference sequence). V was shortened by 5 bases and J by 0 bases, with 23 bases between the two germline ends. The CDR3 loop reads CASSASSFRGPHSGNTIYF. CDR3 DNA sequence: TGTGCCAGCAGCGCCAGTTCATTCAGGGGTCCCCACTCTGGAAACACCATATATTTT.

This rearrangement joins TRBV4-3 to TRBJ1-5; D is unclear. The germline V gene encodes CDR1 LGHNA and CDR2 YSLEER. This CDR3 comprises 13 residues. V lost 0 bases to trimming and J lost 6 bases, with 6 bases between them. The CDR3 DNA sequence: TGCGCCAGCAGCCAAGATGGGCCTCAGCCCCAGCATTTT. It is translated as CASSQDGPQPQHF.

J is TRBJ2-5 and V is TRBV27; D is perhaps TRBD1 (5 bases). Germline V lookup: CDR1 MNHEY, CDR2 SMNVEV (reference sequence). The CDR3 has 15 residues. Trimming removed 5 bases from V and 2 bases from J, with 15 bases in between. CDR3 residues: CASSPVGAGQETQYF. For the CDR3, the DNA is TGTGCCAGCAGTCCCGTAGGGGCAGGACAAGAGACCCAGTACTTC.

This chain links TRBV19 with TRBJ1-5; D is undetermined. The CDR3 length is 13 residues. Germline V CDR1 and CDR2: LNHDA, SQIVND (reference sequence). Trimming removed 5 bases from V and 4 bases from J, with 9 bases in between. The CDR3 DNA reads TGTGCCAGTAGTGCGGGCAGAAATCAGCCCCAGCATTTT. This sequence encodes CASSAGRNQPQHF. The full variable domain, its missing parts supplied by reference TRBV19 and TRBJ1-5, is DGGITQSPKYLFRKEGQNVTLSCEQNLNHDAMYWYRQDPGQGLRLIYYSQIVNDFQKGDIAEGYSVSREKKESFPLTVTSAQKNPTAFYLCASSAGRNQPQHFGDGTRLSIL.

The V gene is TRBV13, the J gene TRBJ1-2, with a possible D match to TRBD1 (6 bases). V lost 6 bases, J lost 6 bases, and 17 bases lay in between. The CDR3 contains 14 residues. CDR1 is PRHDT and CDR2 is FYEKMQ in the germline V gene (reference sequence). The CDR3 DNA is TGTGCCAGCAGAATACAGGGTTCTCTGGATGGCTACACCTTC. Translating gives CASRIQGSLDGYTF.

The CDR3 sequence is CASSPLAGTDTQYF. DNA for the CDR3: TGTGCCAGCAGCCCTTTAGCGGGCACAGATACGCAGTATTTT. The chain employs TRBV5-6 and TRBJ2-3; a possible D gene is TRBD2 (6 bases). V was clipped by 4 bases and J by 1 base, with 10 bases between them. The CDR3 extends over 14 amino acids. CDR1 and CDR2 (germline): SGHDT, YYEEEE.

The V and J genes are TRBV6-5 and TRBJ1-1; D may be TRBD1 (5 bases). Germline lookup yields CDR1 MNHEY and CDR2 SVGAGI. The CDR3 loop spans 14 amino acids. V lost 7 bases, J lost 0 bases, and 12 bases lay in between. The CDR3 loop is CASKAGRMNTEAFF. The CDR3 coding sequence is TGTGCCAGCAAGGCAGGGCGCATGAACACTGAAGCTTTCTTT.

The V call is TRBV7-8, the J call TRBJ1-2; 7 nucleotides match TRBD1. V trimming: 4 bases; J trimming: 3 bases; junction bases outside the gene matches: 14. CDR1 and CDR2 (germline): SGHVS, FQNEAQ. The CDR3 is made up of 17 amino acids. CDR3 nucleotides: TGTGCCAGCAGCTCCAACCAATACAGGGGAAGGGACTATGGCTACACCTTC. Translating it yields CASSSNQYRGRDYGYTF.

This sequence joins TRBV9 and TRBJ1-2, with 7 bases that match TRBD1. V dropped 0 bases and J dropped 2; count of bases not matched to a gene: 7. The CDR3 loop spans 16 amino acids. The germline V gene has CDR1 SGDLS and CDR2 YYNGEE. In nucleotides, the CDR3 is TGTGCCAGCAGCGTAGTCGAAGGGGGCCGAAACTATGGCTACACCTTC. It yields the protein CASSVVEGGRNYGYTF.

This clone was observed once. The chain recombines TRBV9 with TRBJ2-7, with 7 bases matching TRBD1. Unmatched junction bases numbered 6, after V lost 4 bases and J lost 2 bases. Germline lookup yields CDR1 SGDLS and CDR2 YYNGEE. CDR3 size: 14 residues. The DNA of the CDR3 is TGTGCCAGCAGCACCGGACAGGTAACCTACGAGCAGTACTTC. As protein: CASSTGQVTYEQYF.

This CDR3 reads CASSLYDRASGYTF. The CDR3, as DNA: TGTGCCAGCAGCTTGTACGACAGGGCGAGTGGCTACACCTTC. V and J are TRBV5-4 and TRBJ1-2; 7 nucleotides align to TRBD1. The CDR3 sequence is 14 residues long. Trimming removed 1 base from V and 7 bases from J; junction bases left unmatched: 7. Germline V gene sequence: CDR1 SGHNT, CDR2 YYREEE (reference sequence).

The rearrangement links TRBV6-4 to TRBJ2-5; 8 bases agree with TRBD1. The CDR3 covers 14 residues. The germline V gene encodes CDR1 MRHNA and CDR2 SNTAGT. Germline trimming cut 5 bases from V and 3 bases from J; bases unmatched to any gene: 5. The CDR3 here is CASSPGTGEETQYF. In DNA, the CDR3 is TGTGCCAGCAGTCCTGGGACAGGCGAAGAGACCCAGTACTTC.

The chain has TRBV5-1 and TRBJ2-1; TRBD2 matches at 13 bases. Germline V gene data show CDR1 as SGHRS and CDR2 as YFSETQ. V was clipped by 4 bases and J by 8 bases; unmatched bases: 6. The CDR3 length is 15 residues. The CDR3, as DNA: TGCGCCAGCAGCCTTCGACTAGCGGGGGGACATGAGCAGTTCTTC. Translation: CASSLRLAGGHEQFF.